The 20 T cell receptor beta chains below all came from one sample that was sequenced in a study of CD4+ T cells in melanoma. TCRdb keeps only in-frame clones here, not all; method: immunoSEQ multiplex PCR. The data show about 5,000 clones, around three fifths seen once. The sequencing input was cells from a culture (not recorded whether cultured in vitro). These receptors originate from a human donor with melanoma.

J is TRBJ2-2 and V is TRBV24-1, with TRBD1 identical over 10 bases. This CDR3 spans 17 amino acids. The ends lost 4 bases at V and 6 bases at J; junction bases unmatched: 10. CDR1 is KGHDR, CDR2 SFDVKD, per germline. The CDR3 DNA reads as TGTGCCACCAGTGAGCCCGGGACAGGGGACATCGCCGGGGAGCTGTTTTTT. It codes for CATSEPGTGDIAGELFF.

The chain uses TRBV11-2 and TRBJ1-1; no definite D call. In germline, CDR1 is SGHAT, CDR2 FQNNGV. V lost 0 bases to trimming and J lost 0 bases, with 8 bases between them. The CDR3 is 15 amino acids. The CDR3 bases are TGTGCCAGCAGCTTAGAATACCAAGTGAACACTGAAGCTTTCTTT. Its protein product is CASSLEYQVNTEAFF. The entire variable domain, with the rest obtained from reference TRBV11-2 and TRBJ1-1, is as follows: EAGVAQSPRYKIIEKRQSVAFWCNPISGHATLYWYQQILGQGPKLLIQFQNNGVVDDSQLPKDRFSAERLKGVDSTLKIQPAKLEDSAVYLCASSLEYQVNTEAFFGQGTRLTVV.

The chain recombines TRBV15 with TRBJ2-2, with 8 bases matching TRBD1. CDR3 length: 14 amino acids. J was trimmed by 7 bases and V by 2 bases; bases with no gene match: 3. Germline V gene sequence: CDR1 LNHNV, CDR2 YYDKDF (reference sequence). In nucleotides, the CDR3 is TGTGCCACCAGCAGATCACAGGGGGACGGGGAGCTGTTTTTT. It yields the protein CATSRSQGDGELFF.

The chain joins TRBV9 to TRBJ2-3; D may be TRBD1 (6 bases). The CDR3 length is 14 residues. Trimming cost V 4 bases and J 2 bases, with 11 bases left between them. CDR1 and CDR2 from the germline V gene are SGDLS and YYNGEE. In nucleotides, the CDR3 is TGTGCCAGCAGCCTCAGGGGAGTCACAGATACGCAGTATTTT. Protein sequence: CASSLRGVTDTQYF.

This sequence joins TRBV5-1 and TRBJ2-1; D gene uncertain. Germline V gives CDR1 SGHRS, CDR2 YFSETQ. The CDR3 is made up of 11 amino acids. V was clipped by 5 bases and J by 4 bases, with 4 bases between them. CDR3 coding DNA: TGCGCCAGCAGTCAATACAATGAGCAGTTCTTC. Protein sequence: CASSQYNEQFF.

This clone was counted a few times. At one boundary the junction diverges from the germline segment, which might be a read error. This sequence joins TRBV4-2 and TRBJ2-5; maybe TRBD2 (6 bases). Germline V gives CDR1 LGHNA, CDR2 YNFKEQ. The CDR3 consists of 18 residues. The CDR3 loop is CASSQGLGGLKRQESQYF. CDR3 sequence (DNA): TGTGCCAGCAGCCAAGGGCTTGGGGGGTTAAAACGCCAAGAGTCCCAGTACTTC.

The CDR3 here is CASSYSEGTYEQYF. CDR3 DNA: TGTGCCAGCAGTTACTCTGAGGGGACCTACGAGCAGTACTTC. This rearrangement joins TRBV6-5 to TRBJ2-7; D might be TRBD1 or TRBD2, each matching 5 bases. This CDR3 contains 14 residues. Germline CDR1 reads MNHEY; CDR2 reads SVGAGI. V shed 0 bases and J shed 2 bases, with 8 bases lying between them.

CDR3 sequence (DNA): TGCGCCAGCAGCCGAGGACAGGGGTTAATTGAAAAACTGTTTTTT. The encoded protein is CASSRGQGLIEKLFF. The rearrangement uses TRBV5-1 and TRBJ1-4; 9 nucleotides line up with TRBD1. Germline V gene sequence: CDR1 SGHRS, CDR2 YFSETQ. V was clipped by 4 bases and J by 7 bases; unmatched bases: 8. The CDR3 has 15 amino acids.

The CDR3 is CASGGGDLGVKNEKLFF. The CDR3 DNA reads as TGTGCCAGTGGGGGCGGGGACTTAGGGGTTAAGAATGAAAAACTGTTTTTT. This chain uses TRBV9 with TRBJ1-4; D might be TRBD1 (6 bases). There are 17 residues in the CDR3. The germline gives CDR1 SGDLS, CDR2 YYNGEE. V was trimmed by 8 bases and J by 5 bases, leaving 25 bases between them.

The chain couples TRBV20-1 to TRBJ2-7, with a weak D call TRBD2 (6 bases). This CDR3 has 11 residues. V was shortened by 6 bases and J by 3 bases, with 9 bases between the two germline ends. In germline, CDR1 is DFQATT, CDR2 SNEGSKA (reference sequence). CDR3 residues: CSALDYYEQYF. The CDR3 DNA is TGCAGTGCCCTGGACTACTACGAGCAGTACTTC.

The table lists this clone with a count of one. The chain combines TRBV7-9 with TRBJ1-1; D uncertain. Germline CDR1 is SEHNR and CDR2 is FQNEAQ (reference sequence). This CDR3 is built from 13 residues. V was cut by 1 base and J by 8 bases, with 11 bases left in between. The CDR3 sequence: CASSLGPLKEAFF. CDR3 in DNA: TGTGCCAGCAGCTTAGGCCCCTTAAAAGAAGCTTTCTTT.

In this sample, this clone turned up a few times. The rearrangement uses TRBV4-1 and TRBJ1-2, with TRBD1 matching 12 bases. V was clipped by 0 bases and J by 7 bases; unmatched bases: 9. CDR1 is MGHRA, CDR2 YSYEKL, per germline. This CDR3 contains 17 residues. The CDR3 nucleotides read TGCGCCAGCAGCCAAGATTGGGGGACAGGGGGCGCGGGTGGCTACACCTTC. Protein sequence: CASSQDWGTGGAGGYTF.

The CDR3 spells CASSLAPGGYGYTF. The CDR3 DNA sequence: TGCGCCAGCAGCTTGGCCCCTGGGGGCTATGGCTACACCTTC. V is TRBV5-1 and J is TRBJ1-2; the D gene is possibly TRBD1 (5 bases). Germline CDR1 is SGHRS and CDR2 is YFSETQ. V gave up 0 bases and J gave up 4 bases, with 10 bases separating them. The CDR3 length is 14 residues.

V usage is TRBV4-3 and J usage is TRBJ1-2, with a possible D match to TRBD1 (5 bases). V was shortened by 0 bases and J by 4 bases, with 9 bases between the two germline ends. The CDR3 extends over 14 amino acids. Germline CDR1 reads LGHNA; CDR2 reads YSLEER. The CDR3, as DNA: TGCGCCAGCAGCCAAGATTCCGGGACCTATGGCTACACCTTC. Translating gives CASSQDSGTYGYTF.

The rearrangement joins TRBV3-1 (or the pseudogene TRBV3-2) to TRBJ1-4, with a weak D call TRBD1 (5 bases). V was shortened by 2 bases and J by 10 bases, with 14 bases between the two germline ends. CDR3 length equals 14 residues. CDR1 LGHDT and CDR2 YNNKEL come from the germline V gene (reference sequence). The CDR3 DNA is TGTGCCAGCAGCCAACGACCCCAGGGTGGAAAACTGTTTTTT. Its translation: CASSQRPQGGKLFF.

The V call is TRBV3-1 (or the pseudogene TRBV3-2), the J call TRBJ2-5; 13 bases are a match to TRBD2. The CDR3 is 15 residues long. The germline CDR1 and CDR2 sequences are LGHDT and YNNKEL (reference sequence). J lost 4 bases, V lost 1 base, and 0 bases had no gene match. The CDR3 loop reads CASSQGTSGGETQYF. As DNA, the CDR3 is TGTGCCAGCAGCCAAGGGACTAGCGGGGGAGAGACCCAGTACTTC.

The V call is TRBV20-1, the J call TRBJ2-4, with a weak D call TRBD2 (5 bases). The CDR3 loop spans 14 amino acids. The ends were cut back, 3 bases at V and 11 bases at J, with 20 bases in the middle. CDR1 and CDR2 (germline): DFQATT, SNEGSKA (reference sequence). The CDR3 nucleotides are TGCAGTGCTAGTAAGTGGGTTTCAGGAGGCCTTCAGTACTTC. It translates to CSASKWVSGGLQYF.

The CDR3 coding sequence is TGTGCAAGTCGCTCCTCGTTATTTGGCTACACCTTC. Residues: CASRSSLFGYTF. This sequence joins TRBV12-2 and TRBJ1-2. TRBV12-2 is reported as a pseudogene. CDR3 size: 12 residues.

This chain joins TRBV11-2 and TRBJ2-1; D not resolved. This CDR3 region has 13 residues. Germline loops: CDR1 SGHAT, CDR2 FQNNGV. V gave up 2 bases and J gave up 5 bases, with 7 bases separating them. As DNA, the CDR3 is TGTGCCAGCAGCTTATTACTTGACAATGAGCAGTTCTTC. Translated: CASSLLLDNEQFF.

The chain joins TRBV4-2 to TRBJ1-5; D is possibly TRBD1 (5 bases). V shed 0 bases and J shed 5 bases, with 8 bases lying between them. Per germline, CDR1 LGHNA and CDR2 YNFKEQ. The CDR3 loop spans 14 amino acids. The CDR3 DNA reads as TGTGCCAGCAGCCAAGACGGGGGATATCAGCCCCAGCATTTT. This gives the protein CASSQDGGYQPQHF.